This TCR beta chain was profiled in a study of T-cell reconstitution after alpha-beta-depleted transplantation in children. Study outcomes and limitations: From newly produced T cells came most of the T-cell counts and diversity one year after transplant.

For TCRbeta, the library was prepared with unique molecular identifiers. A single record per CDR3 protein comes from TCRdb applying MiXCR to the PCR reads. The repertoire holds around 100,000 distinct CDR3 sequences, with about a tenth as singletons. In regard to this clonotype: The antigen remains unidentified.

With V trimmed by 5 bases and J by 6 bases, 19 bases remained unmatched. The CDR3 runs 19 residues. From germline, CDR1 is SGHTA and CDR2 FQGNSA. This receptor was obtained from a boy younger than 10 with acute lymphoblastic leukemia, due to receive a stem cell transplant. The chain joins TRBV7-2 to TRBJ2-4, with 10 bases matching TRBD2. Here the sequenced sample was PBMCs, taken before TCRalphabeta/CD19-depleted stem cell transplant. The CDR3 sequence: CASSTEVTSGSTVRNIQYF. The DNA of the CDR3 is TGTGCCAGCAGCACCGAGGTGACTAGCGGGTCCACCGTACGAAACATTCAGTACTTC.